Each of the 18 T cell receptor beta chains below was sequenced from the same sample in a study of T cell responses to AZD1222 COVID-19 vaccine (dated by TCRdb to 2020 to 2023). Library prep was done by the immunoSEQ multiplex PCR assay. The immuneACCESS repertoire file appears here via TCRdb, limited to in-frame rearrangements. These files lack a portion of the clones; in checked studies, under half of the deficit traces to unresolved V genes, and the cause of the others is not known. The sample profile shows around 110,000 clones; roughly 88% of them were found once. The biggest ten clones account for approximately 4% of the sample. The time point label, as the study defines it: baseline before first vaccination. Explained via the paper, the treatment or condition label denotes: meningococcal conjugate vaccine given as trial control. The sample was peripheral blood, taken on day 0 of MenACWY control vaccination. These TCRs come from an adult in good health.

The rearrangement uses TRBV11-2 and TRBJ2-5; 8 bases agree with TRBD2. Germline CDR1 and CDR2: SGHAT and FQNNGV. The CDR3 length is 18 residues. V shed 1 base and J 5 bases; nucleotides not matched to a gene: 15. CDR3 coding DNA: TGTGCCAGCAGCTTAGGGAATCAGGGGCTAGCGGGTTATGAGACCCAGTACTTC. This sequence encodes CASSLGNQGLAGYETQYF.

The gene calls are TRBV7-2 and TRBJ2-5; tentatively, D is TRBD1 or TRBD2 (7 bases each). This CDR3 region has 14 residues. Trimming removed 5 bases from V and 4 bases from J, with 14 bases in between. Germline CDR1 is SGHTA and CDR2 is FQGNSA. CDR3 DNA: TGTGCCAGCAGCCCAGGGGGGGGGCGAGAGACCCAGTACTTC. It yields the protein CASSPGGGRETQYF.

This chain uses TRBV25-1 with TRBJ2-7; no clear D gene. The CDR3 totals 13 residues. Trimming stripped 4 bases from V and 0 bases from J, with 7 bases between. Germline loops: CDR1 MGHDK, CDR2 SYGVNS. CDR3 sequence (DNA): TGTGCCAGCAGTGGAGACAACTCCTACGAGCAGTACTTC. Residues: CASSGDNSYEQYF.

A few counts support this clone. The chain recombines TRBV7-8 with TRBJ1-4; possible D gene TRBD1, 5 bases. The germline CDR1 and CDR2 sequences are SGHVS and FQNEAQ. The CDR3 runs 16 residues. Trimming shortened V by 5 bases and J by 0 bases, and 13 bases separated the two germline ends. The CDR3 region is CASSTDTAPTNEKLFF. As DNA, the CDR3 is TGTGCCAGCAGCACGGACACAGCTCCAACTAATGAAAAACTGTTTTTT.

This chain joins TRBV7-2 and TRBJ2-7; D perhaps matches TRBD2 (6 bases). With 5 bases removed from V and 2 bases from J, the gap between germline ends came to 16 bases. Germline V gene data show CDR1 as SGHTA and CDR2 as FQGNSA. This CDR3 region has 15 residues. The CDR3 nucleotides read TGTGCCAGCAGCCCCGCCGGGGGAACCGCCTACGAGCAGTACTTC. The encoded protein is CASSPAGGTAYEQYF.

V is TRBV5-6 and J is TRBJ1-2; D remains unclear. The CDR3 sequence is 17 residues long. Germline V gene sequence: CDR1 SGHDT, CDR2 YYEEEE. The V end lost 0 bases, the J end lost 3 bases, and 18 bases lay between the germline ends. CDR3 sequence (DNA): TGTGCCAGCAGCTTGGCGGAGTGGGCAGGTTGGGACTATGGCTACACCTTC. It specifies CASSLAEWAGWDYGYTF.

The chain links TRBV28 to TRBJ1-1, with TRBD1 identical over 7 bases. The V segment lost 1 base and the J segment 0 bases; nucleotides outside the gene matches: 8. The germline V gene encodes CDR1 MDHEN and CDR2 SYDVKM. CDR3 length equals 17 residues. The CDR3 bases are TGTGCCAGCAGTTTATTGGCCAGGGGGAAGATGAACACTGAAGCTTTCTTT. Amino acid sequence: CASSLLARGKMNTEAFF.

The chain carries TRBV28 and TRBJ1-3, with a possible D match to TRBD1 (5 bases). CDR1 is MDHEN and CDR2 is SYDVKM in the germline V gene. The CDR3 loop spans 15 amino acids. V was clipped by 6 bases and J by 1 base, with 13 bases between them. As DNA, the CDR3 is TGTGCCAGCAGCCGGGTTGGGGGATCTGGAAACACCATATATTTT. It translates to CASSRVGGSGNTIYF. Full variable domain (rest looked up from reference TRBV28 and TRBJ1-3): DVKVTQSSRYLVKRTGEKVFLECVQDMDHENMFWYRQDPGLGLRLIYFSYDVKMKEKGDIPEGYSVSREKKERFSLILESASTNQTSMYLCASSRVGGSGNTIYFGEGSWLTVV.

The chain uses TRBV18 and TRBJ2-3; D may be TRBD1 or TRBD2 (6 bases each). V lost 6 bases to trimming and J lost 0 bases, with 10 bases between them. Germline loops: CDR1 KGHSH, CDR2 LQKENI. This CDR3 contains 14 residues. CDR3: CASSRGPSTDTQYF. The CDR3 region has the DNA TGTGCCAGCTCTCGGGGGCCTAGCACAGATACGCAGTATTTT.

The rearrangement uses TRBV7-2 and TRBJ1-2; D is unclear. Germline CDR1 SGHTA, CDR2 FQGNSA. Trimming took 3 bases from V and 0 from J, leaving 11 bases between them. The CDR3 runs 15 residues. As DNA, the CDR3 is TGTGCCAGCAGCTTGGGTATAATTTCTAACTATGGCTACACCTTC. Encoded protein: CASSLGIISNYGYTF.

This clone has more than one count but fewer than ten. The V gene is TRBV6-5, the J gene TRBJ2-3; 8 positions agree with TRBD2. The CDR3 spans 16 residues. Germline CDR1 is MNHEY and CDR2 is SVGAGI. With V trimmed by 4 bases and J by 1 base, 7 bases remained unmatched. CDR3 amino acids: CASSSQPGGGTDTQYF. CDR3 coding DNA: TGTGCCAGCAGTTCGCAACCGGGGGGGGGCACAGATACGCAGTATTTT.

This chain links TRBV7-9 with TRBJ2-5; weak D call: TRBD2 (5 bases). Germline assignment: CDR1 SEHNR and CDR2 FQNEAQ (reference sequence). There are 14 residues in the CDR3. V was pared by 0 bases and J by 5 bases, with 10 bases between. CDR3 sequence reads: CASSLAPGIETQYF. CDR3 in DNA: TGTGCCAGCAGCTTAGCACCGGGGATCGAGACCCAGTACTTC.

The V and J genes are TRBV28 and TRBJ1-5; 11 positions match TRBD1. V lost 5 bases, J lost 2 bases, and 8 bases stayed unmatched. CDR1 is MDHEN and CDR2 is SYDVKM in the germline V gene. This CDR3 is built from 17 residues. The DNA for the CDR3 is TGTGCCAGCAGTCTTGGGACAGGGGGTTTCGGCAATCAGCCCCAGCATTTT. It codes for CASSLGTGGFGNQPQHF.

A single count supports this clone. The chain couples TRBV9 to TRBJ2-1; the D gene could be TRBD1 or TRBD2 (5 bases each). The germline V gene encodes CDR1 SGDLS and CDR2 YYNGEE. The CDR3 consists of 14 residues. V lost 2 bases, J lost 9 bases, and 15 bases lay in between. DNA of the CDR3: TGTGCCAGCAGCGTTCGAGGGCCTGACAGTGAGCAGTTCTTC. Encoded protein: CASSVRGPDSEQFF.

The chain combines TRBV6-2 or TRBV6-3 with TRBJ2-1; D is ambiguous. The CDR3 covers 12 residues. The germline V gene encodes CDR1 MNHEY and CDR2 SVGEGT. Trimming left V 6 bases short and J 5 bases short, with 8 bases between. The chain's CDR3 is CASSRRHNEQFF. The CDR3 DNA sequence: TGTGCCAGCAGCCGTCGTCACAATGAGCAGTTCTTC.

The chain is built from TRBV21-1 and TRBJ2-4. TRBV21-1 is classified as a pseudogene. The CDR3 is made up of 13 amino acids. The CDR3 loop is CASSTPQDAIQYF. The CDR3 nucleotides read TGTGCCAGCAGCACCCCCCAGGACGCAATTCAGTACTTC.

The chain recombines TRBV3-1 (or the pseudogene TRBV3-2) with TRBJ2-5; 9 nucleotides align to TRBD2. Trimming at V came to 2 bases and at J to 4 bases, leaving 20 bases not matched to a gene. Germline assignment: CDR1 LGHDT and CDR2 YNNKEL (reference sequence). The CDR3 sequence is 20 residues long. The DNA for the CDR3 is TGTGCCAGCAGCCAACCGCCGGGGACTCGCGGGGGGGCGGGAGGAGAGACCCAGTACTTC. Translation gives CASSQPPGTRGGAGGETQYF.

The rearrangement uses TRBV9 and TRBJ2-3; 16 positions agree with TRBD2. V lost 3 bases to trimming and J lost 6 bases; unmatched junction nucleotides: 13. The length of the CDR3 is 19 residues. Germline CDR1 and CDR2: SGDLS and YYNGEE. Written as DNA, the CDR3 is TGTGCCAGCAGCGGACACCCCGGGACTAGCGGGGGGGCCTCCGATACGCAGTATTTT. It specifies CASSGHPGTSGGASDTQYF.